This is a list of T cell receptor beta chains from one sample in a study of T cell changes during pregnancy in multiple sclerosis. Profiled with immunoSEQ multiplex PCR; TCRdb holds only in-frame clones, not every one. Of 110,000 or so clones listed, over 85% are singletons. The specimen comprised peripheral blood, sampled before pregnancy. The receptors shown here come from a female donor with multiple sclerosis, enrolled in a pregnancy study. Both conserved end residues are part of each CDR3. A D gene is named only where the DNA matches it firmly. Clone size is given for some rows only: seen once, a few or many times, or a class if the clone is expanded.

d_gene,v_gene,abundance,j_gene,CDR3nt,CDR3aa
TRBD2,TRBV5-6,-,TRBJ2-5,TGTGCCAGCAGCTTGGGACTAGCGGGACTGAAATTTCAAGAGACCCAGTACTTC,CASSLGLAGLKFQETQYF
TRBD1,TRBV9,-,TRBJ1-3,TGTGCCAGCAGCGTAGGAGGGGGCGAAAACACCATATATTTT,CASSVGGGENTIYF
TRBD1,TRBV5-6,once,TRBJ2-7,TGTGCCAGCAGCTTACTACAGGGGATGGAAGAGCAGTACTTC,CASSLLQGMEEQYF
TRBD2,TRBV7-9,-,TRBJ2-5,TGTGCCAGCAGCTTAGTCGGGGGGGGGAACCAAGAGACCCAGTACTTC,CASSLVGGGNQETQYF
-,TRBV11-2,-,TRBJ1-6,TGTGCCAGCAGCTTAGGGCAGTTTAATTCACCCCTCCACTTT,CASSLGQFNSPLHF
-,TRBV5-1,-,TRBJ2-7,TGCGCCAGCAGCCTCGGGACATTCGTCTCCTACGAGCAGTACTTC,CASSLGTFVSYEQYF
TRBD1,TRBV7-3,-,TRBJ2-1,TGTGCCAGCAGCTTCGACAGGGGGAACTACAATGAGCAGTTCTTC,CASSFDRGNYNEQFF
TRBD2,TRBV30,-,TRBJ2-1,TGTGCCTGGGGTGAAAGATTAGGACTAGCGGAAGACAATGAGCAGTTCTTC,CAWGERLGLAEDNEQFF
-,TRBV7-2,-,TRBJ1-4,TGTGCCAGCAGCCCCTCGGGGTGGGCTAATGAAAAACTGTTTTTT,CASSPSGWANEKLFF
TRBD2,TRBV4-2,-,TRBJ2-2,TGTGCCAGCAGCCCCACTAGCGGGAGGAGGACCGGGGAGCTGTTTTTT,CASSPTSGRRTGELFF
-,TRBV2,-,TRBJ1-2,TGTGCCAGCAGAAAGGAGGGGATCGACTATGGCTACACCTTC,CASRKEGIDYGYTF
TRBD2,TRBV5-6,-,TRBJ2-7,TGTGCCAGCAGCTTGGGCCTAGCGGGGGCCCTGTACGAGCAGTACTTC,CASSLGLAGALYEQYF
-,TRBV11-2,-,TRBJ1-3,TGTGCCAGCAGATCACTCAGGGGAACTGGAAACACCATATATTTT,CASRSLRGTGNTIYF
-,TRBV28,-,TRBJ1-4,TGTGCCAGCAGATCCGGACAGACGGGGTTTAGCAGGATTTATGAAAAACTGTTTTTT,CASRSGQTGFSRIYEKLFF
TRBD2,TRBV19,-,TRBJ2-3,TGTGCCAGTAGTACGGGACTAGCAGATACGCAGTATTTT,CASSTGLADTQYF
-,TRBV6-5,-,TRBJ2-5,TGTGCCAGCAGTAATTACGCGGGCGTCCAAGAGACCCAGTACTTC,CASSNYAGVQETQYF
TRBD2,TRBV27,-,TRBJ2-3,TGTGCCAGCAGTTTAATAGGGACTAGCGGGAGGAAGAGTACGCAGTATTTT,CASSLIGTSGRKSTQYF
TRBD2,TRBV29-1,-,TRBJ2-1,TGCAGCGTTGAAGATCAAACTAGCGGGAGGTTTGAGCAGTTCTTC,CSVEDQTSGRFEQFF
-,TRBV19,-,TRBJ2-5,TGTGCCAGTAGCAGATCCCCCGCAGTCCAAGAGACCCAGTACTTC,CASSRSPAVQETQYF
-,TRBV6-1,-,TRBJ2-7,TGTGCCAGCAGTGAAGAAGTGGGGCTACTCCCCTACGAGCAGTACTTC,CASSEEVGLLPYEQYF
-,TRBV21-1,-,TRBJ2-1,TGTGCCAGCAGCAAAGGAATGACTAGCGGGAGGGCCCTCCTAGACAATGAGCAGTTCTTC,CASSKGMTSGRALLDNEQFF
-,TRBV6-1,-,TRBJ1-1,TGTGCCAGCAGTGAACTCGTCGTGAACACTGAAGCTTTCTTT,CASSELVVNTEAFF
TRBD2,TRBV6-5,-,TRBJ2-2,TGTGCCAGCAGTTACCTGAGCGGGGGGGCGTCCGGGGAGCTGTTTTTT,CASSYLSGGASGELFF
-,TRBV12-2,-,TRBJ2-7,TGTGCAAGTCGCTTCCCTTGCGAGGGGGGGCCGCGGGAGCAGTACTTC,CASRFPCEGGPREQYF
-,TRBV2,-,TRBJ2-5,TGTGCCAACCCCCAGGGGTTGGCGGAGACCCAGTACTTC,CANPQGLAETQYF
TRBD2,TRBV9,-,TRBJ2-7,TGTGCCAGCAGCGTAGACAGCGGGGCCTTGGATAGCGAGCAGTACTTC,CASSVDSGALDSEQYF
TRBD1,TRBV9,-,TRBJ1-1,TGTGCCAGCAGCCAAACAGGGGGCGCCGCGGTGAACACTGAAGCTTTCTTT,CASSQTGGAAVNTEAFF
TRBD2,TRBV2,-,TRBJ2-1,TGTGCCAGCAGTGGCGGTGCGGGAGGAACGGGCAATGAGCAGTTCTTC,CASSGGAGGTGNEQFF
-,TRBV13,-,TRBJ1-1,TGTGCCAGCAGTTACAAGTGGGGAGGGGAAGCTTTCTTT,CASSYKWGGEAFF
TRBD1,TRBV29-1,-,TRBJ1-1,TGCAGCGTCGCCAGTACAGGGGGAAACACTGAAGCTTTCTTT,CSVASTGGNTEAFF
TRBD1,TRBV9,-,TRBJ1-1,TGTGCCAGCAGCGAGACAGGGGTAAACACTGAAGCTTTCTTT,CASSETGVNTEAFF
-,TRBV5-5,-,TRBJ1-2,TGTGCCAGCAGCTATGAGGTTGACTATGGCTACACCTTC,CASSYEVDYGYTF
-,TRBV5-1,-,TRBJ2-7,TGCGCCAGCAGCCCCTCTGAGGGGGTCGAGCAGTACTTC,CASSPSEGVEQYF
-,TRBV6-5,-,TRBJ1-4,TGTGCCAGCAGTTACAAAGGGGCGCGAGATGAAAAACTGTTTTTT,CASSYKGARDEKLFF
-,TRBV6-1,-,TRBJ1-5,TGTGCCAGCAGTGAGGCAGGTTGGAATCAGCCCCAGCATTTT,CASSEAGWNQPQHF
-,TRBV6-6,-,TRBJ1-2,TGTGCCAGCGGCAGGGATAGGAACTACACCTTC,CASGRDRNYTF
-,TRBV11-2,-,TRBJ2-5,TGTGCCAGCAGCTTAGGCAGGGCCTTAGAGACCCAGTACTTC,CASSLGRALETQYF
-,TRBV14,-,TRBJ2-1,TGTGCCAGCAGCCACTCAGGGTACAGCTCCTACAATGAGCAGTTCTTC,CASSHSGYSSYNEQFF
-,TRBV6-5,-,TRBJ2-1,TGTGCCAGCAGGACAGCCAACTACAATGAGCAGTTCTTC,CASRTANYNEQFF
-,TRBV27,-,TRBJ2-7,TGTGCCAGCAGTACGGTGCGGGTGAACCCCTACGAGCAGTACTTC,CASSTVRVNPYEQYF
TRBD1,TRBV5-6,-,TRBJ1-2,TGTGCCAGCAGCTCCGGGACAGGGGGAACCGTCTACTATGGCTACACCTTC,CASSSGTGGTVYYGYTF
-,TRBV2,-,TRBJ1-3,TGTGCCAGCAGCTCCGATCACCCTACCTCTGGAAACACCATATATTTT,CASSSDHPTSGNTIYF
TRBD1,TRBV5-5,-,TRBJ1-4,TGTGCCAGCAGCCCACAGGGGGGAAAACTGTTTTTT,CASSPQGGKLFF
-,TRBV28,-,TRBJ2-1,TGTGCCAGCAGTTTACGGGGAAGAAATGAGCAGTTCTTC,CASSLRGRNEQFF
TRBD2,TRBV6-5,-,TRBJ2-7,TGTGCCAGCAGAGGGACTAGCGGCTACGAGCAGTACTTC,CASRGTSGYEQYF